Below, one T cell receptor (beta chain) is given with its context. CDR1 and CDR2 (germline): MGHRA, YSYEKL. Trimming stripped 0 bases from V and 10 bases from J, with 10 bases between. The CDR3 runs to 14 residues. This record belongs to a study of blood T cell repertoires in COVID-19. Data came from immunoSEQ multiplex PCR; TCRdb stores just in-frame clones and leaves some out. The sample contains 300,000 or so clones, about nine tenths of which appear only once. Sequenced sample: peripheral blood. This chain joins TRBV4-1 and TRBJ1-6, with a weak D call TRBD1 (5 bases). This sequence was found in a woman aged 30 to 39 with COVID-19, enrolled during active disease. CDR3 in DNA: TGCGCCAGCAGCCAAGATCCAGGGTGGTCACCCCTCCACTTT. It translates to CASSQDPGWSPLHF.